The 32 T cell receptor beta chains below all came from one sample that was sequenced in a study of T cell responses to AZD1222 COVID-19 vaccine. Clones were sequenced by immunoSEQ multiplex PCR, and TCRdb holds only the in-frame ones, with some missing. The sample has roughly 180,000 clones; 90% to 95% are singletons. The sample was peripheral blood, taken on day 0 of AZD1222 vaccination. The receptors stem from an adult in good health.

V gene TRBV19 combines with J gene TRBJ1-5; tentative D call: TRBD1 (6 bases). This CDR3 contains 16 residues. Per the germline V gene, CDR1 is LNHDA and CDR2 is SQIVND (reference sequence). Between the trimmed V and J ends, which lost 6 bases and 4 bases, there was a span of 19 bases. CDR3 DNA sequence: TGTGCCAGTAGCGAATTTCCCTCAGGGGCGAATCAGCCCCAGCATTTT. Protein: CASSEFPSGANQPQHF.

This rearrangement joins TRBV27 to TRBJ1-2; maybe TRBD1 (5 bases). CDR1 and CDR2 (germline): MNHEY, SMNVEV (reference sequence). The CDR3 consists of 13 residues. V was clipped by 6 bases and J by 0 bases, with 8 bases between them. As DNA, the CDR3 is TGTGCCAGCAGAAAGACAGCTAACTATGGCTACACCTTC. It is translated as CASRKTANYGYTF.

V usage is TRBV27 and J usage is TRBJ2-2, with D tentatively TRBD2 (6 bases). CDR3 length: 14 residues. Trimming cost V 7 bases and J 4 bases, with 13 bases left between them. Germline V gives CDR1 MNHEY, CDR2 SMNVEV (reference sequence). CDR3 sequence (DNA): TGTGCCAGCACCTACGGGAGTAGCACCGGGGAGCTGTTTTTT. Its protein product is CASTYGSSTGELFF.

The rearrangement joins TRBV4-3 to TRBJ1-3; D unclear. Germline CDR1 is LGHNA and CDR2 is YSLEER. The germline V and J ends were trimmed by 4 bases and 0 bases, with 10 bases remaining between them. CDR3 length equals 15 residues. The CDR3 region has the DNA TGCGCCAGCAGCCCTACCACCTCCTCTGGAAACACCATATATTTT. It yields the protein CASSPTTSSGNTIYF.

The gene calls are TRBV24-1 and TRBJ2-5, with D perhaps matching TRBD1 (5 bases). The germline V and J ends were trimmed by 3 bases and 1 base, with 11 bases remaining between them. Germline V CDR1 and CDR2: KGHDR, SFDVKD. The CDR3 spans 15 residues. This chain's CDR3 is CATSDRTLIQETQYF. For the CDR3, the DNA is TGTGCCACCAGTGATCGGACACTTATCCAAGAGACCCAGTACTTC.

The rearrangement links TRBV30 to TRBJ1-4; D is unclear. The germline CDR1 and CDR2 sequences are GTSNPN and SVGIG (reference sequence). The CDR3 runs 11 residues. V was pared by 1 base and J by 12 bases, with 9 bases between. The CDR3 is CAWSETAELFF. The CDR3 DNA reads as TGTGCCTGGAGTGAGACCGCCGAACTGTTTTTT.

This clone showed up just once. The chain joins TRBV28 to TRBJ2-7; TRBD2 aligns across 7 bases. The CDR3 has 15 residues. The ends lost 6 bases at V and 4 bases at J; junction bases unmatched: 12. Germline lookup yields CDR1 MDHEN and CDR2 SYDVKM. The CDR3 here is CASRIGGTSGYEQYF. CDR3 DNA sequence: TGTGCCAGCAGGATCGGGGGGACTTCAGGGTACGAGCAGTACTTC.

The chain links TRBV12-3 or TRBV12-4 to TRBJ1-5; D is ambiguous. V lost 3 bases and J lost 5, with 8 bases in between. The CDR3 runs 13 residues. The CDR3 sequence is CASSLRRDQPQHF. The CDR3, as DNA: TGTGCCAGCAGTTTGAGAAGGGATCAGCCCCAGCATTTT.

The CDR3 here is CASNPRLAGADEQFF. CDR3 coding DNA: TGTGCCAGTAACCCCCGACTAGCGGGAGCCGATGAGCAGTTCTTC. This rearrangement joins TRBV19 to TRBJ2-1; 12 bases line up with TRBD2. The CDR3 length is 15 residues. J gave up 8 bases and V 7 bases, and 9 bases lay outside the gene matches. Looked up from germline, CDR1 is LNHDA and CDR2 is SQIVND (reference sequence).

Here the CDR3 reads CASSLYGGLYGYTF. Here the CDR3 DNA reads TGCGCCAGCAGCTTGTACGGGGGACTCTATGGCTACACCTTC. The chain links TRBV5-1 to TRBJ1-2; D might be TRBD1 (5 bases). V lost 1 base and J lost 4, with 11 bases in between. The CDR3 length is 14 residues. Germline V gene data show CDR1 as SGHRS and CDR2 as YFSETQ. Based on the CDR3 plus reference TRBV5-1 and TRBJ1-2, the full variable domain is KAGVTQTPRYLIKTRGQQVTLSCSPISGHRSVSWYQQTPGQGLQFLFEYFSETQRNKGNFPGRFSGRQFSNSRSEMNVSTLELGDSALYLCASSLYGGLYGYTFGSGTRLTVV.

The gene calls are TRBV4-1 and TRBJ1-5; D is ambiguous. Germline lookup yields CDR1 MGHRA and CDR2 YSYEKL. CDR3 length: 16 residues. V gave up 0 bases and J gave up 1 base, with 10 bases separating them. CDR3 protein: CASSQEESGSNQPQHF. In DNA form, the CDR3 reads TGCGCCAGCAGCCAAGAAGAATCCGGGAGCAATCAGCCCCAGCATTTT.

The gene calls are TRBV3-1 (or the pseudogene TRBV3-2) and TRBJ1-1, with D unclear. Between the trimmed V and J ends, which lost 0 bases and 8 bases, there was a span of 13 bases. The CDR3 loop spans 14 amino acids. CDR1 is LGHDT and CDR2 is YNNKEL in the germline V gene (reference sequence). CDR3 bases: TGTGCCAGCAGCCAAGATCTGTCAGCTCCGGAAGCTTTCTTT. It translates to CASSQDLSAPEAFF.

This chain joins TRBV11-1 and TRBJ1-2; D gene ambiguous. In germline, CDR1 is SGHAT, CDR2 FQDESV (reference sequence). The CDR3 is 13 residues long. The V and J ends lost 2 bases and 1 base respectively, with 5 bases between them. Written as DNA, the CDR3 is TGTGCCAGCAGCTTAACGGTTAACTATGGCTACACCTTC. This gives the protein CASSLTVNYGYTF.

The rearrangement links TRBV30 to TRBJ2-6; D unresolved. The V end lost 6 bases, the J end lost 0 bases, and 6 bases lay between the germline ends. Germline V gene lookup returns CDR1 GTSNPN and CDR2 SVGIG (reference sequence). The CDR3 extends over 13 amino acids. The CDR3 DNA is TGTGCCTGCCGGCCCTCTGGGGCCAACGTCCTGACTTTC. Its protein is CACRPSGANVLTF.

The V gene is TRBV28, the J gene TRBJ2-2; 10 bases map to TRBD1. Losses at the gene ends were 6 bases for V and 6 bases for J; bases not matched to a gene: 1. CDR3 length: 13 amino acids. Germline V gives CDR1 MDHEN, CDR2 SYDVKM. The CDR3, as DNA: TGTGCCAGCAGGACAGGGGGCCCCGGGGAGCTGTTTTTT. Protein sequence: CASRTGGPGELFF.

The chain is built from TRBV30 and TRBJ1-1; 9 bases match TRBD1. In germline, CDR1 is GTSNPN, CDR2 SVGIG (reference sequence). Trimming took 3 bases from V and 4 from J; bases not matched to a gene: 6. This CDR3 is 14 amino acids long. CDR3 in DNA: TGTGCCTGGAGAGCAAAACAGGGGGCCACTGAAGCTTTCTTT. It specifies CAWRAKQGATEAFF.

V gene TRBV29-1 combines with J gene TRBJ2-1; 13 nucleotides align to TRBD2. CDR1 SQVTM and CDR2 ANQGSEA come from the germline V gene. The CDR3 has 14 amino acids. J was trimmed by 9 bases and V by 4 bases; bases with no gene match: 6. CDR3 loop: CSVGSGLAGAEQFF. As DNA, the CDR3 is TGCAGCGTTGGTTCCGGACTAGCGGGAGCTGAGCAGTTCTTC.

The V and J genes are TRBV6-6 and TRBJ2-2; TRBD2 is a possible D gene (5 bases). The CDR3 sequence is 16 residues long. V lost 0 bases and J lost 4, with 12 bases in between. Germline CDR1 MNHNY, CDR2 SVGAGI (reference sequence). CDR3 amino acids: CASSYSAGEITGELFF. Written as DNA, the CDR3 is TGTGCCAGCAGTTACTCCGCGGGTGAGATCACCGGGGAGCTGTTTTTT.

This chain uses TRBV7-8 with TRBJ2-5; TRBD1 aligns across 7 bases. The V and J ends lost 3 bases and 5 bases, in that order; junction bases with no gene match: 12. The CDR3 runs 16 residues. Per germline, CDR1 SGHVS and CDR2 FQNEAQ. Written as DNA, the CDR3 is TGTGCCAGCAGCTTGATGGCAGCGACAGGGTGGGAGACCCAGTACTTC. Translating it yields CASSLMAATGWETQYF. Full variable domain (rest looked up from reference TRBV7-8 and TRBJ2-5): GAGVSQSPRYKVAKRGQDVALRCDPISGHVSLFWYQQALGQGPEFLTYFQNEAQLDKSGLPSDRFFAERPEGSVSTLKIQRTQQEDSAVYLCASSLMAATGWETQYFGPGTRLLVL.

This clone has just a few counts. The chain couples TRBV7-3 to TRBJ2-2; D remains unclear. Per the germline V gene, CDR1 is SGHTA and CDR2 is FQGTGA. The length of the CDR3 is 12 residues. The V gene lost 2 bases and the J gene lost 9 bases, with 7 bases spanning the gap. The CDR3 spells CASSLDMRELFF. CDR3 sequence (DNA): TGTGCCAGCAGCTTAGATATGCGGGAGCTGTTTTTT. Full variable domain (outside the CDR3, taken from reference TRBV7-3 and TRBJ2-2): GAGVSQTPSNKVTEKGKYVELRCDPISGHTALYWYRQSLGQGPEFLIYFQGTGAADDSGLPNDRFFAVRPEGSVSTLKIQRTERGDSAVYLCASSLDMRELFFGEGSRLTVL.

V gene TRBV27 combines with J gene TRBJ2-5; TRBD2 might be the D (5 bases). The CDR3 is made up of 17 amino acids. V dropped 5 bases and J dropped 1 base, with 20 bases sitting between them. Germline CDR1 is MNHEY and CDR2 is SMNVEV (reference sequence). The CDR3 sequence is CASSLLAMTSGQETQYF. The DNA of the CDR3 is TGTGCCAGCAGTCTTCTGGCTATGACGAGCGGCCAAGAGACCCAGTACTTC.

The J gene is TRBJ2-4, the V gene TRBV3-1 (or the pseudogene TRBV3-2); 8 nucleotides align to TRBD1. The CDR3 sequence is 14 residues long. CDR1 and CDR2 (germline): LGHDT, YNNKEL (reference sequence). The trim removed 2 bases at V and 6 bases at J, leaving 3 bases unmatched. CDR3 nucleotides: TGTGCCAGCAGCCAACAGGGGGCCGTAAACATTCAGTACTTC. This codes for CASSQQGAVNIQYF.

The rearrangement uses TRBV5-1 and TRBJ2-3; 7 bases agree with TRBD2. CDR3 length: 14 amino acids. Germline assignment: CDR1 SGHRS and CDR2 YFSETQ. V was pared by 1 base and J by 5 bases, with 4 bases of the junction left unmatched. The CDR3 nucleotides are TGCGCCAGCAGCTTGCGGCGGGAGAGAGATACGCAGTATTTT. Translating gives CASSLRRERDTQYF.

The chain employs TRBV5-1 and TRBJ2-7, with 7 bases identical to TRBD2. The ends lost 0 bases at V and 6 bases at J; junction bases unmatched: 3. The CDR3 loop spans 13 amino acids. Germline CDR1 and CDR2: SGHRS and YFSETQ. The CDR3 region has the DNA TGCGCCAGCAGCTTGGCGGGGGGACCCGAGCAGTACTTC. As protein: CASSLAGGPEQYF.

To note about this clone: Other DNA sequences of this sample code for an identical CDR3. This chain connects TRBV27 to TRBJ2-7, with D perhaps matching TRBD1 (5 bases). The length of the CDR3 is 12 residues. V was shortened by 6 bases and J by 0 bases, with 6 bases between the two germline ends. Germline V gene data show CDR1 as MNHEY and CDR2 as SMNVEV (reference sequence). CDR3: CASRDSSYEQYF. DNA for the CDR3: TGTGCCAGCAGAGACAGCTCCTACGAGCAGTACTTC.

The rearrangement uses TRBV11-2 and TRBJ2-1; D assignment may be TRBD1 or TRBD2 (5 bases each). V lost 1 base to trimming and J lost 10 bases, with 8 bases between them. This CDR3 comprises 12 residues. Germline V gene data show CDR1 as SGHAT and CDR2 as FQNNGV. CDR3 sequence (DNA): TGTGCCAGCAGCTTAGTGGGACCAGAGCAGTTCTTC. This sequence encodes CASSLVGPEQFF.

The chain carries TRBV7-3 and TRBJ1-3; a weak D match, TRBD1 (5 bases). V was pared by 0 bases and J by 3 bases, with 12 bases between. The V gene's germline CDR1 is SGHTA and CDR2 FQGTGA. The CDR3 consists of 16 residues. The CDR3 is CASSLTGDGYGNTIYF. CDR3 DNA sequence: TGTGCCAGCAGCTTAACAGGGGACGGGTATGGAAACACCATATATTTT.

The chain links TRBV30 to TRBJ1-1; D possibly corresponds to TRBD1 (5 bases). The CDR3 runs to 14 residues. Germline V CDR1 and CDR2: GTSNPN, SVGIG (reference sequence). V was pared by 5 bases and J by 0 bases, with 13 bases between. Here the CDR3 reads CAWGWGTMNTEAFF. CDR3 nucleotide sequence: TGTGCCTGGGGGTGGGGCACCATGAACACTGAAGCTTTCTTT.

The chain employs TRBV5-4 and TRBJ2-3; TRBD1 aligns across 9 bases. Germline CDR1 SGHNT, CDR2 YYREEE (reference sequence). The CDR3 is 16 residues long. V lost 1 base and J lost 4; bases outside the gene matches: 7. The CDR3 loop is CASSLSPDRGADTQYF. The CDR3 DNA follows: TGTGCCAGCAGCTTGAGCCCGGACAGGGGCGCAGATACGCAGTATTTT.

The V and J genes are TRBV6-5 and TRBJ2-3; 8 bases are a match to TRBD1. Trimming removed 4 bases from V and 7 bases from J; junction bases left unmatched: 13. The CDR3 consists of 16 residues. Germline V gene sequence: CDR1 MNHEY, CDR2 SVGAGI. CDR3 region: CASSFSGQGRGNTQYF. The DNA for the CDR3 is TGTGCCAGCAGTTTTTCAGGACAGGGAAGAGGGAATACGCAGTATTTT.

The chain joins TRBV6-5 to TRBJ2-7; D is uncertain. The V and J ends lost 2 bases and 2 bases respectively, with 10 bases between them. CDR1 is MNHEY, CDR2 SVGAGI, per germline. The CDR3 extends over 14 amino acids. The DNA for the CDR3 is TGTGCCAGCAGTTACGTGGGTTCCACCTACGAGCAGTACTTC. It specifies CASSYVGSTYEQYF.

The chain is built from TRBV9 and TRBJ1-6; weak D call: TRBD1 (5 bases). The germline V and J ends were trimmed by 3 bases and 4 bases, with 5 bases remaining between them. This CDR3 region has 13 residues. Germline CDR1 SGDLS, CDR2 YYNGEE. CDR3 sequence (DNA): TGTGCCAGCAGCGAGGGGTATAATTCACCCCTCCACTTT. Its translation: CASSEGYNSPLHF.